A selection of T cell receptor beta chains follows, all from one sample in a study of blood T cell repertoires in COVID-19. TCRdb's table, derived via immunoSEQ multiplex PCR, lists solely in-frame clones and lacks some. The sample consists of around 290,000 clones, 91% of them appearing once. The sample taken for sequencing was peripheral blood. The receptors were sampled from a woman in her 30s with COVID-19, enrolled during active disease. The CDR3 runs from the conserved cysteine through the conserved F or W. A D gene is named only where the DNA matches it firmly. Clone size is not always given. Where it is, it says once, few, many or a class for expanded clones.

J gene | clone size | D gene | V gene | CDR3 protein | CDR3 DNA
TRBJ1-2 | NA | TRBD1 | TRBV24-1 | CATSDGDRGYTF | TGTGCCACCAGTGATGGGGACAGAGGCTACACCTTC
TRBJ1-1 | NA | NA | TRBV5-6 | CASSRFQGSTEAFF | TGTGCCAGCAGCCGTTTTCAGGGGAGCACTGAAGCTTTCTTT
TRBJ2-1 | NA | TRBD1 | TRBV7-2 | CASSSRTGGDYNEQFF | TGTGCCAGCAGCTCTCGGACAGGAGGAGACTACAATGAGCAGTTCTTC
TRBJ1-2 | once | TRBD1 | TRBV14 | CASSPPGQHFNYGYTF | TGTGCCAGCAGCCCCCCGGGACAGCACTTTAACTATGGCTACACCTTC
TRBJ2-7 | NA | NA | TRBV10-2 | CASSDSRGGFYEQYF | TGCGCCAGCAGTGATTCGCGGGGAGGCTTCTACGAGCAGTACTTC
TRBJ1-2 | NA | TRBD1 | TRBV3-1/TRBV3-2 | CASSQEYTTGAYGYTF | TGTGCCAGCAGCCAAGAATACACAACAGGGGCCTATGGCTACACCTTC
TRBJ2-7 | many | NA | TRBV11-2 | CASSFIRGRAYEQYF | TGTGCCAGCAGCTTCATCAGGGGTAGAGCCTACGAGCAGTACTTC
TRBJ1-1 | NA | TRBD1 | TRBV5-5 | CASSPTDRVGTEAFF | TGTGCCAGCAGCCCAACCGACAGGGTAGGAACTGAAGCTTTCTTT
TRBJ1-5 | NA | NA | TRBV27 | CASRRLDQPQHF | TGTGCCAGCAGGAGATTGGATCAGCCCCAGCATTTT
TRBJ2-7 | NA | NA | TRBV5-4 | CASSRSGTYEQYF | TGTGCCAGCAGCCGTAGCGGTACCTACGAGCAGTACTTC
TRBJ1-4 | NA | TRBD1 | TRBV5-1 | CASSITGGTEKLFF | TGCGCCAGCAGTATTACAGGGGGAACTGAAAAACTGTTTTTT
TRBJ1-1 | NA | NA | TRBV2 | CASSSSFRAGNTEAFF | TGTGCCAGCAGCTCCAGTTTCAGGGCAGGGAACACTGAAGCTTTCTTT
TRBJ2-2 | NA | TRBD2 | TRBV4-1 | CASSQEAGVNTGELFF | TGCGCCAGCAGCCAAGAGGCGGGGGTGAACACCGGGGAGCTGTTTTTT
TRBJ2-1 | NA | TRBD1 | TRBV6-1 | CASSEDRVVNEQFF | TGTGCCAGCAGTGAGGACAGGGTGGTTAATGAGCAGTTCTTC
TRBJ1-1 | NA | TRBD1 | TRBV6-4 | CASSQDRARNTEAFF | TGTGCCAGCAGTCAGGACAGGGCTCGGAACACTGAAGCTTTCTTT
TRBJ2-7 | NA | TRBD1 | TRBV10-3 | CAISGGTGQGSYEQYF | TGTGCCATCAGTGGAGGCACGGGACAGGGTTCCTACGAGCAGTACTTC
TRBJ2-5 | NA | NA | TRBV24-1 | CATSDQRRGETQYF | TGTGCCACCAGTGATCAGAGACGGGGGGAGACCCAGTACTTC
TRBJ1-2 | few | NA | TRBV3-1/TRBV3-2 | CASSQETGRGYTF | TGTGCCAGCAGCCAAGAAACAGGGAGAGGCTACACCTTC
TRBJ1-2 | NA | NA | TRBV11-2 | CASSPPTGSYGYTF | TGTGCCAGCAGCCCCCCGACAGGTTCTTATGGCTACACCTTC
TRBJ2-7 | NA | NA | TRBV29-1 | CSGLGGTTYEQYF | TGCAGCGGTCTGGGAGGCACAACCTACGAGCAGTACTTC
TRBJ2-1 | NA | NA | TRBV2 | CASSERRSTYNEQFF | TGTGCCAGCAGTGAAAGGCGGAGTACCTACAATGAGCAGTTCTTC
TRBJ2-1 | NA | NA | TRBV28 | CASTLIGSYNEQFF | TGTGCCAGCACCTTGATCGGCTCCTACAATGAGCAGTTCTTC
TRBJ2-5 | NA | NA | TRBV12-3/TRBV12-4 | CASNASGRETQYF | TGTGCCAGCAATGCCAGCGGGCGGGAGACCCAGTACTTC
TRBJ2-7 | NA | TRBD2 | TRBV7-9 | CASSDDLAGSYEQYF | TGTGCCAGCAGCGACGACCTAGCGGGTTCCTACGAGCAGTACTTC
TRBJ2-7 | few | NA | TRBV19 | CASSKRAGSYEQYF | TGTGCCAGTAGTAAAAGGGCAGGGTCCTACGAGCAGTACTTC
TRBJ1-1 | NA | TRBD1 | TRBV29-1 | CSATGLVTEAFF | TGCAGCGCGACAGGGTTGGTCACTGAAGCTTTCTTT
TRBJ2-7 | NA | NA | TRBV11-2 | CASSLLREQYF | TGTGCCAGCAGCTTATTGAGGGAGCAGTACTTC
TRBJ2-1 | NA | TRBD2 | TRBV24-1 | CATSGAGGPVEQFF | TGTGCCACCAGTGGAGCGGGAGGGCCGGTTGAGCAGTTCTTC
TRBJ2-7 | NA | TRBD2 | TRBV27 | CASSTGLAGVYEQYF | TGTGCCAGCAGCACCGGACTAGCGGGAGTATACGAGCAGTACTTC
TRBJ2-5 | NA | TRBD2 | TRBV6-2/TRBV6-3 | CASSSGLAGGVGETQYF | TGTGCCAGCAGTTCCGGACTAGCGGGAGGGGTCGGGGAGACCCAGTACTTC
TRBJ2-5 | NA | NA | TRBV6-5 | CASIKETQYF | TGTGCCAGCATAAAAGAGACCCAGTACTTC
TRBJ1-4 | NA | TRBD1 | TRBV2 | CASERGLSEKLFF | TGTGCCAGCGAAAGGGGGCTATCCGAAAAACTGTTTTTT
TRBJ1-4 | once | TRBD1 | TRBV11-2 | CASRHPGQIPEKLFF | TGTGCCAGCAGGCATCCGGGACAGATACCAGAAAAACTGTTTTTT
TRBJ2-1 | NA | TRBD2 | TRBV11-3 | CASSPTTSGYNEQFF | TGTGCCAGCAGCCCTACGACTAGCGGGTACAATGAGCAGTTCTTC
TRBJ1-2 | few | NA | TRBV7-9 | CASSLTDYYGYTF | TGTGCCAGCAGCTTAACGGACTACTATGGCTACACCTTC
TRBJ2-7 | NA | NA | TRBV5-1 | CASSLAVTANSYEQYF | TGCGCCAGCAGCCTTGCTGTGACAGCAAACTCCTACGAGCAGTACTTC
TRBJ2-3 | NA | NA | TRBV28 | CASKLAGVTDTQYF | TGTGCCAGCAAACTTGCAGGGGTCACAGATACGCAGTATTTT